The 27 T cell receptor beta chains in this list originate from one sample, sequenced in a study of control samples from healthy donors and cancer patients. Measured with immunoSEQ multiplex PCR; TCRdb has only the in-frame clones, and not every one. The sample carries fewer than 200,000 clones, about 93% recorded once. Sequenced input: blood. These TCRs come from a woman aged 60-75 years in good health.

The rearrangement links TRBV7-9 to TRBJ2-2; no definite D call. Trimming pared 3 bases from V and 0 bases from J, leaving 5 bases between. CDR1 and CDR2 (germline): SEHNR, FQNEAQ (reference sequence). The CDR3 is 14 residues long. The CDR3 DNA follows: TGTGCCAGCAGCTTCCGGGCGAACACCGGGGAGCTGTTTTTT. Translating gives CASSFRANTGELFF.

This chain connects TRBV27 to TRBJ1-1; 7 bases fit TRBD1. The V and J ends lost 3 bases and 3 bases, in that order; junction bases with no gene match: 4. The CDR3 is 14 amino acids. The germline V gene has CDR1 MNHEY and CDR2 SMNVEV (reference sequence). CDR3 protein: CASSFRQGYTEAFF. For the CDR3, the DNA is TGTGCCAGCAGTTTTCGACAGGGCTACACTGAAGCTTTCTTT.

The chain has TRBV7-2 and TRBJ2-3; 8 bases map to TRBD2. V lost 0 bases to trimming and J lost 0 bases; unmatched junction nucleotides: 2. The germline V gene encodes CDR1 SGHTA and CDR2 FQGNSA. This CDR3 region has 16 residues. CDR3 residues: CASSLAGGASTDTQYF. CDR3 in DNA: TGTGCCAGCAGCTTAGCCGGGGGGGCCAGCACAGATACGCAGTATTTT.

The genes are TRBV18 and TRBJ1-1; 8 bases map to TRBD1. Per the germline V gene, CDR1 is KGHSH and CDR2 is LQKENI. The CDR3 extends over 14 amino acids. J was trimmed by 5 bases and V by 4 bases; bases with no gene match: 6. Here the CDR3 reads CASSLTTGVTEAFF. CDR3 in DNA: TGTGCCAGCTCACTGACGACAGGGGTTACTGAAGCTTTCTTT.

The chain carries TRBV14 and TRBJ1-1; the D gene is possibly TRBD1 (6 bases). V lost 3 bases to trimming and J lost 0 bases, with 11 bases between them. From germline, CDR1 is SGHDN and CDR2 FVKESK. There are 15 residues in the CDR3. CDR3 residues: CASSQMGAVNTEAFF. CDR3 coding DNA: TGTGCCAGCAGCCAGATGGGGGCCGTGAACACTGAAGCTTTCTTT.

The rearrangement links TRBV4-3 to TRBJ1-1, with D perhaps matching TRBD1 (6 bases). Per germline, CDR1 LGHNA and CDR2 YSLEER. The V end lost 1 base, the J end lost 8 bases, and 11 bases lay between the germline ends. The CDR3 is 13 amino acids. DNA of the CDR3: TGCGCCAGCAGCCAAGTTGGGGGGCTGGAAGCTTTCTTT. It encodes CASSQVGGLEAFF.

This chain joins TRBV7-2 and TRBJ2-3; 14 nucleotides line up with TRBD2. The CDR3 sequence is 15 residues long. Trimming removed 3 bases from V and 5 bases from J; junction bases left unmatched: 1. CDR1 is SGHTA and CDR2 is FQGNSA in the germline V gene. The CDR3 DNA is TGTGCCAGCAGCTTGACTAGCGGGGGGGTAGATACGCAGTATTTT. Its translation is CASSLTSGGVDTQYF.

The rearrangement links TRBV7-9 to TRBJ1-1; D remains unclear. The CDR3 is made up of 14 amino acids. The germline V gene has CDR1 SEHNR and CDR2 FQNEAQ (reference sequence). V lost 5 bases, J lost 3 bases, and 13 bases lay in between. The CDR3 spells CASSPSRRDTEAFF. The CDR3 nucleotides read TGTGCCAGCAGCCCGTCAAGAAGGGACACTGAAGCTTTCTTT.

The rearrangement links TRBV3-1 (or the pseudogene TRBV3-2) to TRBJ2-3, with TRBD1 matching over 10 bases. Germline CDR1 is LGHDT and CDR2 is YNNKEL (reference sequence). The V and J ends lost 5 bases and 3 bases, in that order; junction bases with no gene match: 5. The CDR3 covers 15 residues. DNA of the CDR3: TGTGCCAGCAGCGGGGACAGGGGCGGAACAGATACGCAGTATTTT. Its translation is CASSGDRGGTDTQYF.

The chain is built from TRBV6-5 and TRBJ2-3; no firm D call. The CDR3 length is 13 residues. The germline CDR1 and CDR2 sequences are MNHEY and SVGAGI. The V end lost 7 bases, the J end lost 6 bases, and 14 bases lay between the germline ends. In DNA form, the CDR3 reads TGTGCCAGCACCCAATTCCGGTATGATACGCAGTATTTT. It yields the protein CASTQFRYDTQYF.

The chain joins TRBV12-3 or TRBV12-4 to TRBJ1-1, with 7 bases aligning to TRBD1. The CDR3 is 13 residues long. V lost 6 bases to trimming and J lost 3 bases; unmatched junction nucleotides: 4. The CDR3 DNA is TGTGCCAGCAGATCCGACAGGGACACTGAAGCTTTCTTT. Its protein product is CASRSDRDTEAFF.

CDR3 region: CSALRFGDTEAFF. CDR3 in DNA: TGCAGCGCCCTTCGATTTGGTGACACTGAAGCTTTCTTT. The V gene is TRBV29-1, the J gene TRBJ1-1; no firm D call. CDR1 is SQVTM and CDR2 is ANQGSEA in the germline V gene. V dropped 7 bases and J dropped 3 bases, with 15 bases sitting between them. The CDR3 sequence is 13 residues long.

This chain joins TRBV7-8 and TRBJ1-2, with 9 nucleotides matching TRBD1. Unmatched junction bases numbered 4, after V lost 7 bases and J lost 4 bases. The germline gives CDR1 SGHVS, CDR2 FQNEAQ. The CDR3 loop spans 13 amino acids. DNA of the CDR3: TGTGCCAGCACTTCGGACAGGGGCTATGGCTACACCTTC. Translation gives CASTSDRGYGYTF.

This sequence joins TRBV4-2 and TRBJ2-3; TRBD2 might be the D (5 bases). Per the germline V gene, CDR1 is LGHNA and CDR2 is YNFKEQ. Trimming pared 3 bases from V and 2 bases from J, leaving 12 bases between. The CDR3 runs to 15 residues. DNA of the CDR3: TGTGCCAGCAGCCAGCCCAGCGGAGTCACAGATACGCAGTATTTT. Protein: CASSQPSGVTDTQYF.

The chain is built from TRBV3-1 (or the pseudogene TRBV3-2) and TRBJ1-2, with D possibly TRBD1 on 6 matching bases. V was clipped by 0 bases and J by 3 bases, with 11 bases between them. From germline, CDR1 is LGHDT and CDR2 YNNKEL (reference sequence). This CDR3 is 15 amino acids long. The CDR3, as DNA: TGTGCCAGCAGCCAAGAATCAACAGGGCACTATGGCTACACCTTC. Amino acids: CASSQESTGHYGYTF.

This chain joins TRBV30 and TRBJ2-5, with 8 bases fitting TRBD1. The germline V gene has CDR1 GTSNPN and CDR2 SVGIG (reference sequence). The CDR3 spans 16 residues. The V and J ends lost 2 bases and 2 bases, in that order; junction bases with no gene match: 10. Written as DNA, the CDR3 is TGTGCCTGGAGTAGGGGGTCCGGACAGGGACAAGAGACCCAGTACTTC. This gives the protein CAWSRGSGQGQETQYF.

V is TRBV13 and J is TRBJ1-1; no clear D gene. This CDR3 has 13 residues. Germline values: CDR1 PRHDT, CDR2 FYEKMQ (reference sequence). V was pared by 2 bases and J by 4 bases, with 8 bases between. The CDR3 protein is CASSLLVSTEAFF. The CDR3, as DNA: TGTGCCAGCAGCTTATTGGTTAGCACTGAAGCTTTCTTT.

The chain couples TRBV6-5 to TRBJ1-1; D remains unclear. This CDR3 has 14 residues. V was pared by 3 bases and J by 0 bases, with 8 bases between. From germline, CDR1 is MNHEY and CDR2 SVGAGI. DNA for the CDR3: TGTGCCAGCAGTTATTCGGTCGTGAACACTGAAGCTTTCTTT. Translating gives CASSYSVVNTEAFF.

This chain links TRBV19 with TRBJ2-5; 8 bases map to TRBD1. The V segment lost 10 bases and the J segment 5 bases; nucleotides outside the gene matches: 15. This CDR3 is 15 amino acids long. Looked up from germline, CDR1 is LNHDA and CDR2 is SQIVND (reference sequence). This CDR3 is CATGQNQGAAETQYF. The CDR3 DNA reads TGTGCCACTGGGCAGAATCAGGGGGCTGCGGAGACCCAGTACTTC. The full variable domain, rest sourced from reference TRBV19 and TRBJ2-5, is DGGITQSPKYLFRKEGQNVTLSCEQNLNHDAMYWYRQDPGQGLRLIYYSQIVNDFQKGDIAEGYSVSREKKESFPLTVTSAQKNPTAFYLCATGQNQGAAETQYFGPGTRLLVL.

J is TRBJ2-2 and V is TRBV5-1; unclear D gene. CDR1 SGHRS and CDR2 YFSETQ come from the germline V gene. There are 15 residues in the CDR3. V gave up 0 bases and J gave up 3 bases, with 9 bases separating them. The CDR3 DNA follows: TGCGCCAGCAGCTTGGACAATTATTACACCGGGGAGCTGTTTTTT. Translated: CASSLDNYYTGELFF.

This clone was picked up one time. The V and J genes are TRBV3-1 (or the pseudogene TRBV3-2) and TRBJ1-6; D ambiguous. The length of the CDR3 is 14 residues. CDR1 LGHDT and CDR2 YNNKEL come from the germline V gene (reference sequence). Deletions cut 4 bases from V and 7 bases from J, with 11 bases between. CDR3: CASSRLWANSPLHF. CDR3 nucleotide sequence: TGTGCCAGCAGCCGCCTTTGGGCGAATTCACCCCTCCACTTT.

V usage is TRBV7-9 and J usage is TRBJ1-2; D perhaps matches TRBD1 (5 bases). Germline assignment: CDR1 SEHNR and CDR2 FQNEAQ (reference sequence). Trimming pared 3 bases from V and 3 bases from J, leaving 20 bases between. The CDR3 sequence is 17 residues long. CDR3 residues: CASSFTSLTLGDYGYTF. The CDR3 nucleotides read TGTGCCAGCAGCTTCACGTCTCTCACTTTAGGGGACTATGGCTACACCTTC.

This clone has a single count. Here the CDR3 reads CASSKLAGNTGELFF. The CDR3 DNA sequence: TGTGCCAGCAGCAAACTTGCAGGGAACACCGGGGAGCTGTTTTTT. V and J are TRBV21-1 and TRBJ2-2; TRBD1, as called in the table, went unchecked against the DNA. TRBV21-1 is noted as a pseudogene. The CDR3 spans 15 residues.

This clone has just one count. The chain recombines TRBV19 with TRBJ1-1, with TRBD1 as a possible D gene (6 bases). V gave up 5 bases and J gave up 7 bases, with 20 bases separating them. Germline loops: CDR1 LNHDA, CDR2 SQIVND (reference sequence). This CDR3 contains 15 residues. CDR3 nucleotides: TGTGCCAGTAGTCCATTGAGAAACACAGGGCTTGAAGCTTTCTTT. It yields the protein CASSPLRNTGLEAFF.

The rearrangement joins TRBV11-2 to TRBJ2-2; 10 nucleotides align to TRBD1. From germline, CDR1 is SGHAT and CDR2 FQNNGV. V dropped 1 base and J dropped 0; count of bases not matched to a gene: 5. The CDR3 sequence is 18 residues long. Here the CDR3 DNA reads TGTGCCAGCAGCTTAGTTGGGACAGGGGCCTCGAACACCGGGGAGCTGTTTTTT. This encodes CASSLVGTGASNTGELFF. Full variable domain (rest looked up from reference TRBV11-2 and TRBJ2-2): EAGVAQSPRYKIIEKRQSVAFWCNPISGHATLYWYQQILGQGPKLLIQFQNNGVVDDSQLPKDRFSAERLKGVDSTLKIQPAKLEDSAVYLCASSLVGTGASNTGELFFGEGSRLTVL.

J is TRBJ1-5 and V is TRBV14, with D unresolved. Germline V CDR1 and CDR2: SGHDN, FVKESK. V gave up 1 base and J gave up 5 bases, with 6 bases separating them. The length of the CDR3 is 13 residues. The CDR3 region has the DNA TGTGCCAGCAGCCAAGGACTTTATCAGCCCCAGCATTTT. Protein product: CASSQGLYQPQHF.

V and J are TRBV4-3 and TRBJ1-1; TRBD1 matches 7 bases. The V gene's germline CDR1 is LGHNA and CDR2 YSLEER. This CDR3 has 14 residues. With 0 bases clipped from V and 5 bases from J, the junction kept 3 bases outside the gene matches. The CDR3 protein is CASSQESGGTEAFF. CDR3 bases: TGCGCCAGCAGCCAAGAGTCAGGGGGTACTGAAGCTTTCTTT.